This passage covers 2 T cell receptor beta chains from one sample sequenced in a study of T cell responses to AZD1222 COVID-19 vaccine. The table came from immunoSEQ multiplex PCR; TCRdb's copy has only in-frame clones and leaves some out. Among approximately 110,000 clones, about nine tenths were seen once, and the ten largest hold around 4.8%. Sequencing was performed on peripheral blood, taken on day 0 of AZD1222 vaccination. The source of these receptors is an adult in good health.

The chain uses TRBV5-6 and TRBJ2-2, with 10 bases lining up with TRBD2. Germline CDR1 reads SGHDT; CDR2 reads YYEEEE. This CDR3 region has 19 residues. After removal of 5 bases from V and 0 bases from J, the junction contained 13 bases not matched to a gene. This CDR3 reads CASSFLAGEHTANTGELFF. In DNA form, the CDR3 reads TGTGCCAGCAGTTTTCTAGCGGGGGAGCACACGGCGAACACCGGGGAGCTGTTTTTT.

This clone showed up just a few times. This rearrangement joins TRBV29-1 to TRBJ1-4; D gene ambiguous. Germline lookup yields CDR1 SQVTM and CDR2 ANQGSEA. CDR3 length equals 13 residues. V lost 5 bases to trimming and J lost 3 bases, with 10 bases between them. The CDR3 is CSVRGQANEKLFF. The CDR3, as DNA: TGCAGCGTTCGAGGGCAGGCTAATGAAAAACTGTTTTTT.